These 15 T cell receptor beta chains came from one sample sequenced in a study of tumor and adjacent non-tumor tissue in lung cancer. TCRbeta libraries were built with three rounds of nested PCR, modified from ARM-PCR. Each CDR3 protein gets one entry after TCRdb re-called the multiplex PCR reads with MiXCR. The sample has fewer than 80,000 distinct CDR3 sequences, about two thirds seen once. RNA was extracted from bulk tissue without any cell sorting. Sequencing used lung tumor tissue. The origin of the receptors is a woman in her sixties or seventies with non-small cell lung cancer.

In its sample, this clonotype ranks as medium-sized. The rearrangement uses TRBV4-2 and TRBJ1-1, with D perhaps matching TRBD1 (6 bases). Germline CDR1 and CDR2: LGHNA and YNFKEQ. The CDR3 is 15 amino acids. Trimming took 1 base from V and 0 from J, leaving 9 bases between them. CDR3 protein: CASSQGDIMNTEAFF. Here the CDR3 DNA reads TGTGCCAGCAGCCAAGGGGACATCATGAACACTGAAGCTTTCTTT.

As to this clonotype: A junction boundary mismatches the germline segment, possibly from a read error. The chain joins TRBV11-1 to TRBJ2-5; D tentatively fits TRBD1 or TRBD2 (5 bases each). Germline V gene data show CDR1 as SGHAT and CDR2 as FQDESV (reference sequence). The CDR3 runs 14 residues. CDR3 amino acids: CASSSYGDQEAQYF. CDR3 DNA: TGTGCCAGCAGCTCTTATGGGGACCAAGAGGCCCAGTACTTC.

About this clonotype itself: One junction end disagrees with the germline gene, perhaps due to a read error. V and J are TRBV28 and TRBJ2-5; maybe TRBD1 (5 bases). CDR1 is MDHEN and CDR2 is SYDVKM in the germline V gene. This CDR3 has 13 amino acids. The CDR3 coding sequence is TGTGCCACCAGTTTAAACAGGAAAGAGACCCAGTACTTC. Amino acids: CATSLNRKETQYF. The full variable domain, with the rest looked up from reference TRBV28 and TRBJ2-5, is DVKVTQSSRYLVKRTGEKVFLECVQDMDHENMFWYRQDPGLGLRLIYFSYDVKMKEKGDIPEGYSVSREKKERFSLILESASTNQTSMYLCATSLNRKETQYFGPGTRLLVL.

A note on this clonotype: Germline and junction disagree at one end, which may indicate a read error. The chain combines TRBV29-1 with TRBJ2-7, with 7 bases matching TRBD1. In germline, CDR1 is SQVTM, CDR2 ANQGSEA. This CDR3 region has 13 residues. Here the CDR3 reads CCVRDRDSYEQYF. Here the CDR3 DNA reads TGCTGCGTCCGTGACAGGGACTCCTACGAGCAGTACTTC.

V gene TRBV11-2 combines with J gene TRBJ2-3; TRBD1 matches 8 bases. CDR1 SGHAT and CDR2 FQNNGV come from the germline V gene. The CDR3 contains 16 residues. V was clipped by 5 bases and J by 0 bases; unmatched bases: 7. The CDR3 reads CASSPQGAYSTDTQYF. CDR3 nucleotides: TGTGCCAGCAGCCCTCAGGGGGCGTATAGCACAGATACGCAGTATTTT.

On this clonotype: Compared with germline, one end of the junction differs, possibly owing to a read error. The rearrangement uses TRBV12-3 or TRBV12-4 and TRBJ2-1; D gene uncertain. The CDR3 is 14 amino acids. CDR3 protein: CANIPDNPYNEQFF. For the CDR3, the DNA is TGTGCCAACATCCCGGATAACCCCTACAACGAGCAGTTCTTC.

In regard to this clonotype: Sequence at one end of the junction differs from germline and may be a read error. The chain combines TRBV4-1 with TRBJ2-3; 7 bases are shared with TRBD2. The length of the CDR3 is 17 residues. Germline CDR1 reads MGHRA; CDR2 reads YSYEKL. As DNA, the CDR3 is TGCGCCAGCAGCCGAGAGGTGGCTAGCGGAGACACAGGTACGCAGTATTTT. Residues: CASSREVASGDTGTQYF.

The J gene is TRBJ2-7, the V gene TRBV29-1; D is perhaps TRBD1 or TRBD2 (6 bases each). V was clipped by 6 bases and J by 4 bases, with 16 bases between them. Germline CDR1 is SQVTM and CDR2 is ANQGSEA. The CDR3 sequence is 13 residues long. The CDR3 DNA is TGCAGCGTGATCGAGGGGGGAAAGTACGAGCAGTACTTC. Amino acid sequence: CSVIEGGKYEQYF.

With respect to this clonotype: One base away lies a much larger clone, so this may be a sequencing read error. The rearrangement links TRBV5-1 to TRBJ1-4; 7 bases agree with TRBD1. CDR1 is SGHRS, CDR2 YFSETQ, per germline. Germline trimming cut 6 bases from V and 0 bases from J; bases unmatched to any gene: 8. The CDR3 runs to 16 residues. CDR3 bases: TGCGCCAGCAACTATACAGGGGCTGCAACTAATGAAAAACTGTTTTTT. This gives the protein CASNYTGAATNEKLFF.

This clonotype was detected ten times or more. The chain has TRBV11-2 and TRBJ1-3; 7 positions agree with TRBD1. Germline V gene sequence: CDR1 SGHAT, CDR2 FQNNGV. V lost 1 base, J lost 8 bases, and 8 bases stayed unmatched. The CDR3 extends over 15 amino acids. The CDR3 sequence is CASSLGRRQGDTIYF. CDR3 DNA sequence: TGTGCCAGCAGCTTAGGTCGGAGACAGGGAGACACCATATATTTT.

About this clonotype: A junction boundary mismatches the germline segment, possibly from a read error. The V and J genes are TRBV12-3 or TRBV12-4 and TRBJ2-3, with D perhaps TRBD1 (5 bases). The CDR3 has 14 amino acids. CDR3 DNA sequence: TGTGCCACGACCTGGACACGGGCGACAGATACGCAATATTTT. It codes for CATTWTRATDTQYF.

This clonotype showed up just a few times. The V and J genes are TRBV30 and TRBJ2-1, with 7 bases matching TRBD2. The CDR3 runs 15 residues. V lost 6 bases, J lost 2 bases, and 10 bases stayed unmatched. Germline V gives CDR1 GTSNPN, CDR2 SVGIG (reference sequence). The CDR3 sequence is CACTSGRIPYNEQFF. As DNA, the CDR3 is TGTGCCTGCACTTCCGGGAGGATCCCCTACAATGAGCAGTTCTTC.

This clonotype has only a few counts. This may arise from a read error, as a much more abundant clone is one base away. The rearrangement joins TRBV14 to TRBJ2-5; 10 bases line up with TRBD1. V was clipped by 2 bases and J by 5 bases; unmatched bases: 5. CDR1 SGHDN and CDR2 FVKESK come from the germline V gene. The CDR3 length is 15 residues. Here the CDR3 DNA reads TGTGCCAGCAGCCAAAGGACAGGGGGATCTGAGACCCAGTACTTC. Its translation: CASSQRTGGSETQYF.

This clonotype was seen only once. Its ends do not fully match the called genes, so a read error is possible. The V gene is TRBV20-1, the J gene TRBJ2-5, with 8 bases that match TRBD2. This CDR3 has 14 residues. CDR1 and CDR2 from the germline V gene are DFQATT and SNEGSKA (reference sequence). CDR3 bases: TGCAGTGCTAGAACGGGAGGGAGATCAGAGACCCAGTATTTC. Residues: CSARTGGRSETQYF.

The rearrangement links TRBV20-1 to TRBJ1-5; 7 bases align to TRBD1. Trimming cost V 4 bases and J 4 bases; bases outside gene matches: 4. This CDR3 spans 13 amino acids. Per the germline V gene, CDR1 is DFQATT and CDR2 is SNEGSKA (reference sequence). The CDR3 DNA sequence: TGCAGTGCTAATCAGGGGGGGAATCAGCCCCAGCATTTT. Its translation is CSANQGGNQPQHF.